Described below is a single T cell receptor beta chain sequence and its context. The sample belongs to a study of blood T cell repertoires in COVID-19. Measured with immunoSEQ multiplex PCR; TCRdb has only the in-frame clones, and not every one. The sample lists some 240,000 clones, 80% to 90% occurring once. This receptor was identified in a woman aged 40 to 50 who had recovered from COVID-19. Input material: peripheral blood.

This CDR3 reads CAWSVRPGQGIGQYF. The CDR3 DNA reads TGTGCCTGGAGTGTACGTCCGGGACAGGGAATAGGGCAGTACTTC. The V gene is TRBV30, the J gene TRBJ2-7; TRBD1 agrees at 9 bases. This CDR3 comprises 15 residues. After removal of 0 bases from V and 9 bases from J, the junction contained 12 bases not matched to a gene. Per the germline V gene, CDR1 is GTSNPN and CDR2 is SVGIG (reference sequence).